This TCR beta chain was identified during a study of neoadjuvant anti-PD-1 for oral cavity cancer. Study-level information: Most patients had three to four biweekly doses of 3 mg/kg nivolumab before resection. Broader study findings: Higher pretreatment Treg/Th17 ratios tracked higher pretreatment blood clonality.

Most tumor samples had approximately 4.6 ug input DNA in two replicates. This table comes from immunoSEQ multiplex PCR, and its TCRdb copy is limited to in-frame clones, with some not included. The data contain 24,000 or so clones, about 25% of them seen just once; the ten biggest clones take up about 17%. This clone was seen a few times. Its specificity is not known. The CDR3 has 15 residues. CDR1 and CDR2 (germline): SGHAT, FQNNGV. V lost 3 bases and J lost 3, with 9 bases in between. Time point reported: after neoadjuvant nivolumab, at surgical resection. The patients had HPV-negative, locally advanced oral cavity squamous cell carcinoma.

The chain couples TRBV11-2 to TRBJ2-6, with D unclear. The specimen was tumor tissue, collected after nivolumab (anti-PD-1) treatment. The receptor was isolated from a person aged 35 to 85 with oral cavity squamous cell carcinoma. The CDR3 reads CASSFPGFGANVLTF. The CDR3 bases are TGTGCCAGCAGCTTCCCAGGATTTGGGGCCAACGTCCTGACTTTC.